The rows below give T cell receptor beta chains drawn from one sample of a study of cytomegalovirus exposure and HLA in healthy donors. Here immunoSEQ multiplex PCR was the method, and the copy in TCRdb shows in-frame clones only, minus some. The sample yields 150,000 to 200,000 clones, of which the top ten take up 1% to 1.5%. The sequenced sample consisted of PBMCs. The receptor source for this set is a woman aged 55-69 years in good health and CMV-seronegative. Each CDR3 is given with its conserved first and last residue. The D gene is left open where the match is weak.

CDR3aa	CDR3nt	v_gene	d_gene	j_gene
CASSQDLDMNTEAFF	TGTGCCAGCAGCCAAGATTTGGACATGAACACTGAAGCTTTCTTT	TRBV4-2	.	TRBJ1-1
CASRGLTGAGGELFF	TGTGCCAGCAGAGGCCTGACAGGGGCGGGCGGGGAGCTGTTTTTT	TRBV28	TRBD1	TRBJ2-2
CASSLAATLLEQYF	TGTGCCAGCAGCTTAGCGGCCACACTCTTGGAGCAGTACTTC	TRBV7-9	.	TRBJ2-5
CASSVAGLSDTQYF	TGTGCCAGCAGCGTCGCGGGACTATCAGATACGCAGTATTTT	TRBV7-3	TRBD2	TRBJ2-3
CASSYWKQRDQPQHF	TGTGCCAGCAGTTATTGGAAACAGAGAGATCAGCCCCAGCATTTT	TRBV6-9	.	TRBJ1-5
CASSGLSGGTYEQYF	TGTGCCAGCAGTGGACTTAGCGGGGGGACCTACGAGCAGTACTTC	TRBV6-5	TRBD2	TRBJ2-7
CASSERGSGNTIYF	TGTGCCAGCAGTGAAAGGGGGTCCGGAAACACCATATATTTT	TRBV2	.	TRBJ1-3
CASSSGSYGYTF	TGTGCCAGCAGTTCTGGCAGCTATGGCTACACCTTC	TRBV6-5	.	TRBJ1-2
CAVTGLSGNTIYF	TGTGCCGTGACAGGGCTCTCTGGAAACACCATATATTTT	TRBV7-8	TRBD1	TRBJ1-3
CASSQASGGAFETQYF	TGTGCCAGCAGCCAAGCCAGCGGGGGGGCTTTCGAGACCCAGTACTTC	TRBV4-2	TRBD2	TRBJ2-5
CASRSEGGGETQYF	TGCGCCAGCAGAAGTGAAGGGGGTGGAGAGACCCAGTACTTC	TRBV10-2	.	TRBJ2-5
CASSLGQESSYEQYF	TGTGCCAGCAGCTTGGGACAGGAGAGCTCCTACGAGCAGTACTTC	TRBV5-4	.	TRBJ2-7
CASSRPGTGGQKEQYF	TGTGCCAGCAGTCGCCCTGGGACAGGGGGGCAGAAGGAGCAGTACTTC	TRBV5-4	TRBD1	TRBJ2-7
CASSLWAGGYEQYF	TGCGCCAGCAGCTTGTGGGCAGGGGGCTACGAGCAGTACTTC	TRBV5-1	TRBD1	TRBJ2-7
CASSPTRDIYEQYF	TGTGCCAGCAGTCCCACCCGGGATATCTACGAGCAGTACTTC	TRBV28	.	TRBJ2-7
CASTKGTSGDLYNEQFF	TGTGCCAGCACCAAAGGGACTAGCGGCGACCTCTACAATGAGCAGTTCTTC	TRBV4-2	TRBD2	TRBJ2-1
CASSEVTGRQPQHF	TGTGCCAGCAGTGAAGTTACAGGTAGACAGCCCCAGCATTTT	TRBV2	.	TRBJ1-5
CASGTAPTYGYTF	TGTGCCAGTGGGACAGCCCCTACCTATGGCTACACCTTC	TRBV6-1	TRBD1	TRBJ1-2
CASGRTLAGSLGTGELFF	TGTGCTAGTGGTCGGACCCTAGCGGGGAGCCTCGGCACCGGGGAGCTGTTTTTT	TRBV12-5	TRBD2	TRBJ2-2
CASSLQGGDTQYF	TGTGCCAGCAGCTTACAGGGTGGGGATACGCAGTATTTT	TRBV11-1	.	TRBJ2-3
CSAYSGSLSGNEQFF	TGCAGCGCCTATAGCGGGAGTCTCTCGGGCAATGAGCAGTTCTTC	TRBV29-1	TRBD2	TRBJ2-1
CASSPGQPTRGYTF	TGTGCCAGCTCACCTGGACAGCCAACTCGGGGCTACACCTTC	TRBV18	.	TRBJ1-2
CASSLSIQGHNSPLHF	TGTGCCAGCAGCTTAAGCATTCAGGGGCATAATTCACCCCTCCACTTT	TRBV7-6	.	TRBJ1-6
CATSRGTSGITDTQYF	TGTGCCACCAGCAGAGGGACTAGCGGGATCACAGATACGCAGTATTTT	TRBV15	TRBD2	TRBJ2-3